The sequence of this T cell receptor beta chain was determined in a study of shared clonotypes between healthy human individuals (TCRdb year 2020). At the level of the whole study: A couple of women and a few men aged 18 to 49 years were included in the cohort. Between about 0.9 and 9 billion PBMCs per donor were obtained by leukapheresis. For each donor, CD4 naive and CD4 memory were each given three plates, CD8 naive was given two plates, and CD8 memory was given one plate. To increase sequencing depth and limit assay-specific biases, different laboratories used diverse techniques to prepare libraries and sequence TCR repertoires. To estimate repertoire size and how much clonotypes are shared between individuals, the study performed deep sequencing of blood TCR repertoires from five healthy adults. The investigation overall reported the following: Only blood was sampled, and tissue TCR repertoires likely differ from those in blood. Pairwise subsampling indicated that sequencing depth was expected to affect the degree of clonotype sharing among donors. Incomplete sequencing was indicated by rarefaction of sorted-subset datasets, despite the large sequencing depth. Because the study included a small number of donors, the genetic and exposure-history diversity represented was limited. Compared with non-shared clonotypes, clonotypes shared by all four sorted-subset donors had higher generation probabilities. Sharing across several donors was observed for roughly 5.4% of naive CD4, under 4% of naive CD8, roughly 2.4% of memory CD4, and around 0.4% of memory CD8 clonotypes. Estimated clonotype richness was generally larger for naive than for memory subsets.

Using the deep immunoSEQ assay, multiplex PCR amplified TCR CDR3 regions from genomic DNA. For each cell subset, the extracted genomic DNA was distributed evenly across all wells of several immunoSEQ 96-well plates, and each plate served as one replicate. Each replicate PCR for sorted subsets received about 0.2 ug genomic DNA, equal to tens of thousands of T cell genomes. The purified libraries were quantified using a Qubit 3.0 fluorometer, sized with a Bioanalyzer 2100, and then quantified again using the KAPA Library Quantification kit. Each immunoSEQ 96-well plate was sequenced on its own single-read 150-cycle Illumina NextSeq 550 flow cell. The study's own analysis went as follows. Because the immunoSEQ output held only junctional sequences and lacked quality scores, the filtering could not match the filtering applied to full-length reads. Sequences were annotated with PyIR, a Python wrapper for IgBLAST v1.9, using IMGT germline references to assign V/J genes and CDR3. Reads with weak V/J assignments (E-value above 1e-6), missing CDR3, stop codons, out-of-frame junctions, or ambiguous translated residues were removed. V3J clonotypes were defined as sequences sharing the same inferred V gene, J gene, and CDR3 amino acid sequence. Percentage overlap between repertoires was calculated by dividing the number of shared unique clonotypes by the size of the smaller repertoire. Three approaches were used to assess repertoire richness: RTK rarefaction, the Chao1 estimator, and Recon v2.1 estimates of unobserved clonotypes. Generation probabilities for all TCRbeta clonotypes obtained by the gDNA method from a handful of donors were computed using OLGA. TCRdb's version of the immuneACCESS table is confined to in-frame rearrangements and falls short of the full clone set. An unresolved V gene accounts for under half of the shortfall where checked; the remainder is of unknown origin. That table furnishes V, J and clone size, whereas the DNA furnished D and trimming. The sample table shows over 400,000 clones, and 90% to 96% are seen once. Together, the top ten hold about 0.068% of the sample.

Points on this clone: What this receptor recognizes is not known. The sample holds no much larger clone one base away, and base qualities are not on file.

The donors were healthy, HIV-negative adults with no recently reported acute infections or vaccinations. All donors were Caucasian adults living in Nashville, Tennessee, USA. Magnetic negative selection was used to enrich CD4+ T cells, after which naive cells were positively selected on CD45RA and the negative fraction became the memory subset. After blood collection by leukapheresis, PBMCs were isolated using Ficoll-Histopaque density gradient centrifugation and then cryopreserved in the vapor phase of liquid nitrogen. Analytical flow cytometry was used to check the purity and quantity of each magnetically sorted T cell population. Genomic DNA was isolated from every sorted fraction and measured by UV absorbance on a Nanodrop 2000c. From cysteine to phenylalanine, the CDR3 is 16 amino acids long. This entry keeps only the CDR3 DNA: 48 bases, framed from base 1. Trimming costs V 3 bases and J 3 bases, and their ends lie 15 bases apart. The CDR1 and CDR2 encoded by the germline V gene are SGDLS and YYNGEE.

The source material was naive CD4+ T cells sorted from blood. Explained via the paper, the cell subset or site label denotes: CD45RA+ positively selected. The sequence was collected from a woman under 40 in good health. The sequence is built from TRBV9 and TRBJ1-4, with TRBD1 perhaps the D gene, on 5 matching bases. This receptor carries the CDR3 CASSADQGLANEKLFF. The nucleotide sequence reads TGTGCCAGCAGCGCGGATCAGGGTCTAGCTAATGAAAAACTGTTTTTT.